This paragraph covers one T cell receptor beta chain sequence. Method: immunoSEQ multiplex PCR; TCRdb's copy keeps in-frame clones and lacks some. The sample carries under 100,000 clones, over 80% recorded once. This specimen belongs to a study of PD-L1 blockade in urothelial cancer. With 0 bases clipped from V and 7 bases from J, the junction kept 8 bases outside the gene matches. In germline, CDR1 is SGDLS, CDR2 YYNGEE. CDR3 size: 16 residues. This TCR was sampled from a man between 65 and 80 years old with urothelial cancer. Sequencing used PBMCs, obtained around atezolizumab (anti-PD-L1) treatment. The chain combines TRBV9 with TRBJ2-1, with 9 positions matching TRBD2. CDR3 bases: TGTGCCAGCAGCGTAGGGTTGCGGGAGGGGTGGAATGAGCAGTTCTTC. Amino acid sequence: CASSVGLREGWNEQFF.